This paragraph covers one TCR beta chain sequence. Its matching antigen is unknown. These data are taken from a study of T cell responses to AZD1222 COVID-19 vaccine. The CDR3 extends over 13 amino acids. Per germline, CDR1 SNHLY and CDR2 FYNNEI. Trimming shortened V by 4 bases and J by 0 bases, and 6 bases separated the two germline ends. General study points: Just a handful of people given AZD1222 tested seropositive at baseline. Unmutated variant regions are reportedly targeted by nearly half of spike-specific TCRs.

Assay: immunoSEQ multiplex PCR; the TCRdb copy retains only in-frame clones and omits some. Of approximately 70,000 clones detected, around 87% appear once; the ten largest clones hold less than 25%. J is TRBJ2-5 and V is TRBV2; unclear D gene. This TCR was recovered from an adult in good health. The specimen was peripheral blood, collected on day 0 of AZD1222 vaccination. CDR3 protein: CASSVEYQETQYF. For the CDR3, the DNA is TGTGCCAGCAGTGTTGAATACCAAGAGACCCAGTACTTC.